Presented here are 17 T cell receptor beta chains from one specimen sequenced in a study of blood T cell repertoires in COVID-19. Some clones are missing from TCRdb's copy, which holds only in-frame ones; the method was immunoSEQ multiplex PCR. Of approximately 88,000 clones listed, roughly 80% are singletons. What was sequenced was peripheral blood. These receptor sequences come from a man in his 70s with COVID-19, enrolled during active disease.

This clone has a handful of counts. CDR3 amino acids: CSARSTYEQYF. The CDR3 DNA reads TGCAGTGCTAGATCTACCTACGAGCAGTACTTC. This chain joins TRBV20-1 and TRBJ2-7; D gene unclear. The CDR3 has 11 amino acids. Germline V gene lookup returns CDR1 DFQATT and CDR2 SNEGSKA (reference sequence). V was pared by 2 bases and J by 2 bases, with 4 bases between.

This rearrangement joins TRBV18 to TRBJ1-4; D not certain. Trimming took off 0 bases at V and 7 bases at J, with 9 bases between the two ends. Germline V lookup: CDR1 KGHSH, CDR2 LQKENI. The CDR3 has 14 residues. DNA for the CDR3: TGTGCCAGCTCACCACCGGGCGCGGGTGAAAAACTGTTTTTT. Residues: CASSPPGAGEKLFF. Full variable domain (missing parts from reference TRBV18 and TRBJ1-4): NAGVMQNPRHLVRRRGQEARLRCSPMKGHSHVYWYRQLPEEGLKFMVYLQKENIIDESGMPKERFSAEFPKEGPSILRIQQVVRGDSAAYFCASSPPGAGEKLFFGSGTQLSVL.

The CDR3 here is CSVDGTSGSRELFF. DNA for the CDR3: TGCAGCGTTGACGGGACTAGCGGGTCCCGGGAGCTGTTTTTT. This rearrangement joins TRBV29-1 to TRBJ2-2; TRBD2 matches 12 bases. After removal of 3 bases from V and 9 bases from J, the junction contained 5 bases not matched to a gene. CDR1 is SQVTM and CDR2 is ANQGSEA in the germline V gene. The CDR3 has 14 amino acids.

The chain combines TRBV19 with TRBJ1-1; D not certain. The V end was cut by 11 bases, the J end by 4 bases, with 14 bases between. The length of the CDR3 is 12 residues. Germline lookup yields CDR1 LNHDA and CDR2 SQIVND (reference sequence). The CDR3 is CACHDGRTEAFF. CDR3 sequence (DNA): TGTGCCTGCCATGATGGGCGCACTGAAGCTTTCTTT.

This clone was seen once. The CDR3 sequence is CASSVTGTGNEKLFF. The CDR3 region has the DNA TGTGCCAGCAGCGTAACCGGGACAGGGAATGAAAAACTGTTTTTT. This chain connects TRBV9 to TRBJ1-4; 9 bases match TRBD1. Germline values: CDR1 SGDLS, CDR2 YYNGEE. There are 15 residues in the CDR3. V trimming: 1 base; J trimming: 5 bases; junction bases outside the gene matches: 3.

The chain combines TRBV3-1 (or the pseudogene TRBV3-2) with TRBJ1-2, with D perhaps matching TRBD1 (6 bases). The CDR3 length is 14 residues. Germline lookup yields CDR1 LGHDT and CDR2 YNNKEL (reference sequence). Trimming removed 1 base from V and 4 bases from J, with 10 bases in between. CDR3 sequence reads: CASSQGGRSYGYTF. As DNA, the CDR3 is TGTGCCAGCAGCCAAGGGGGGCGATCCTATGGCTACACCTTC.

This chain uses TRBV19 with TRBJ1-1, with D possibly matching TRBD1 (6 bases). Trimming pared 5 bases from V and 1 base from J, leaving 8 bases between. CDR3 length: 13 residues. The V gene's germline CDR1 is LNHDA and CDR2 SQIVND (reference sequence). The CDR3: CASSDRPNTEAFF. CDR3 DNA: TGTGCCAGTAGTGACAGGCCGAACACTGAAGCTTTCTTT.

This clone was detected once. The chain joins TRBV3-1 (or the pseudogene TRBV3-2) to TRBJ2-7; tentatively, D is TRBD2 (5 bases). CDR3 size: 14 residues. V gave up 2 bases and J gave up 0 bases, with 8 bases separating them. Per germline, CDR1 LGHDT and CDR2 YNNKEL (reference sequence). Here the CDR3 DNA reads TGTGCCAGCAGCCAAATGGGGAGCTCCTACGAGCAGTACTTC. Protein product: CASSQMGSSYEQYF.

This chain uses TRBV2 with TRBJ1-6; D remains ambiguous. The V end was cut by 0 bases, the J end by 8 bases, with 5 bases between. This CDR3 is built from 13 residues. Per germline, CDR1 SNHLY and CDR2 FYNNEI. The CDR3 region has the DNA TGTGCCAGCAGTGAAGCGCGGTATTCACCCCTCCACTTT. Translated, it gives CASSEARYSPLHF.

The chain combines TRBV7-9 with TRBJ1-4; TRBD1 agrees at 7 bases. The CDR3 contains 14 residues. Germline CDR1 is SEHNR and CDR2 is FQNEAQ (reference sequence). V dropped 0 bases and J dropped 7; count of bases not matched to a gene: 2. CDR3 amino acids: CASSLARGTEKLFF. The CDR3 coding sequence is TGTGCCAGCAGCTTAGCCAGGGGGACTGAAAAACTGTTTTTT.

This chain connects TRBV11-3 to TRBJ2-3; maybe TRBD1 (6 bases). Trimming took 4 bases from V and 1 from J, leaving 9 bases between them. Germline V gene data show CDR1 as SGHNT and CDR2 as YENEEA. CDR3 length equals 14 residues. The CDR3 region is CASSSGVGTDTQYF. The CDR3 DNA is TGTGCCAGCAGCTCAGGGGTGGGCACAGATACGCAGTATTTT.

V is TRBV4-2 and J is TRBJ1-1; 7 bases are shared with TRBD1. The germline CDR1 and CDR2 sequences are LGHNA and YNFKEQ. The V gene end was trimmed by 3 bases and the J gene end by 2 bases; junction bases not matched to a gene: 6. The CDR3 covers 15 residues. The CDR3 is CASSQWDSGNTEAFF. The DNA of the CDR3 is TGTGCCAGCAGCCAGTGGGACAGCGGAAACACTGAAGCTTTCTTT.

The chain recombines TRBV7-2 with TRBJ1-3; D is undetermined. The germline V and J ends were trimmed by 2 bases and 0 bases, with 11 bases remaining between them. CDR1 and CDR2 (germline): SGHTA, FQGNSA. This CDR3 is 16 amino acids long. CDR3 amino acids: CASSLSAANSGNTIYF. The CDR3 DNA is TGTGCCAGCAGCTTAAGCGCAGCCAACTCTGGAAACACCATATATTTT.

In nucleotides, the CDR3 is TGTGCCAGCAGCTTATATAATCGGGGATTTAGCACAGATACGCAGTATTTT. Amino acid sequence: CASSLYNRGFSTDTQYF. This chain joins TRBV7-8 and TRBJ2-3, with TRBD2 as a possible D gene (5 bases). The CDR3 consists of 17 residues. Trimming shortened V by 2 bases and J by 0 bases, and 15 bases separated the two germline ends. Germline V gene sequence: CDR1 SGHVS, CDR2 FQNEAQ.

The genes are TRBV19 and TRBJ2-7; 7 nucleotides match TRBD1. J lost 2 bases, V lost 4 bases, and 5 bases had no gene match. CDR1 and CDR2 from the germline V gene are LNHDA and SQIVND (reference sequence). This CDR3 region has 14 residues. CDR3 DNA: TGTGCCAGTAGTACAGGGGGTTTACCCTACGAGCAGTACTTC. This gives the protein CASSTGGLPYEQYF.

The chain joins TRBV29-1 to TRBJ2-5; weak D call: TRBD1 (6 bases). Germline CDR1 SQVTM, CDR2 ANQGSEA. V was pared by 4 bases and J by 2 bases, with 11 bases between. The CDR3 has 13 amino acids. This chain's CDR3 is CSVASGTQETQYF. The CDR3 DNA sequence: TGCAGCGTTGCGTCGGGGACACAAGAGACCCAGTACTTC.

The chain recombines TRBV5-1 with TRBJ2-1, with D hard to call. This CDR3 is built from 12 residues. The ends were cut back, 0 bases at V and 7 bases at J, with 5 bases in the middle. CDR1 is SGHRS and CDR2 is YFSETQ in the germline V gene. DNA for the CDR3: TGCGCCAGCAGCTTGGATCAGAATGAGCAGTTCTTC. It yields the protein CASSLDQNEQFF. The full variable domain, rest sourced from reference TRBV5-1 and TRBJ2-1, is KAGVTQTPRYLIKTRGQQVTLSCSPISGHRSVSWYQQTPGQGLQFLFEYFSETQRNKGNFPGRFSGRQFSNSRSEMNVSTLELGDSALYLCASSLDQNEQFFGPGTRLTVL.